This T cell receptor beta chain was sequenced for a study of CD8 T cells in Susac syndrome. About the study: The sequenced Susac syndrome patients comprised six with active disease and fewer than ten in remission. When their blood was taken, patients with Susac syndrome were therapy-naive, taking corticosteroids, or taking intravenous immunoglobulin alone.

Germline loops: CDR1 LNHNV, CDR2 YYDKDF (reference sequence). The V and J ends lost 8 bases and 0 bases respectively, with 10 bases between them. The CDR3 has 13 residues. The authors negatively isolated CD8+ and CD4+ T cells and FACS-enriched TEMRA cells. cDNA came from about 0.5 to 1 ug RNA primed by random hexamers. TCR beta CDR3 was amplified by immunoSEQ multiplex PCR. This amplification extended across 54 Vbeta and 13 Jbeta segments. TCRdb re-called the immunoSEQ multiplex PCR reads through MiXCR, storing one row per CDR3 protein. The sample records about 190,000 distinct CDR3 sequences, 95% being singletons.

What was sequenced was CD4+ T cells from PBMCs. The V gene is TRBV15, the J gene TRBJ1-1, with D unresolved. This receptor was taken from a human donor with Susac syndrome. DNA for the CDR3: TGTGCCACCGGAGACGGATTGAACACTGAAGCTTTCTTT. It encodes CATGDGLNTEAFF.